This T cell receptor (beta chain) was recovered during a study of OX40 agonist ivuxolimab in advanced cancers. Sequencing used immunoSEQ multiplex PCR; TCRdb keeps in-frame clones, though not all of them. The sample lists 60,000 to 85,000 clones, 94% occurring once. Exclusion applied to patients with autoimmune disease history or systemic immunosuppression. Sequenced material: CD4+ or CD8+ T cells sorted from blood, taken in a trial of the OX40 agonist ivuxolimab. This TCR was sampled from an adult with an advanced solid tumor such as melanoma, head and neck, liver or kidney cancer.

Written as DNA, the CDR3 is TGTGCCAGCAGCGAGGGGGGGGTTCAGCCCCAGCATTTT. Its translation: CASSEGGVQPQHF. J is TRBJ1-5 and V is TRBV6-5; weak D call: TRBD1 (6 bases). Germline CDR1 is MNHEY and CDR2 is SVGAGI. Trimming removed 6 bases from V and 6 bases from J, with 12 bases in between. The CDR3 covers 13 residues.